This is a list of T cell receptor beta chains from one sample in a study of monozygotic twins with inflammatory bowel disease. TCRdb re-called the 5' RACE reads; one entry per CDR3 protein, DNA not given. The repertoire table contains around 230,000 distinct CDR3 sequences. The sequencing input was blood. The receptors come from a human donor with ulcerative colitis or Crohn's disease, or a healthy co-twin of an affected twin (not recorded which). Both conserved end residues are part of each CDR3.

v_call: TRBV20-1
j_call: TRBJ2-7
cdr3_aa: CSASTNYEQYF

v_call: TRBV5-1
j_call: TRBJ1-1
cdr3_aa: CASSLRRSDAEAFF

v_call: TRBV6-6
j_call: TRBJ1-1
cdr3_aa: CAVSGSLIAEAFF

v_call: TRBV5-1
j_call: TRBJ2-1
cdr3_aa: CASSLAASGSYNEQFF

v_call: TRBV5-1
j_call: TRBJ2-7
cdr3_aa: CASSRMGGYEQYF

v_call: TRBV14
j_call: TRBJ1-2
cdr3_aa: CASSWGQQYGYTF

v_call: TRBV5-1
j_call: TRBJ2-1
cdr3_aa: CASSWDSPVNEQFF

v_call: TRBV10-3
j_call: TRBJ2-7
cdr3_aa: CAISESDSGVYEQYF

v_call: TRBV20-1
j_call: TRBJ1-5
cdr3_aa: CSARDPITSRRNQPQHF

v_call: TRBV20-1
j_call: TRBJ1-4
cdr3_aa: CSAPQGSVEKLFF

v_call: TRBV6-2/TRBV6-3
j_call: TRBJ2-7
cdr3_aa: CASSFQSILAGVYF

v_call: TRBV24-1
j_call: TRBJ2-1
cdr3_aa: CATSGGGLAGYEQFF